These T cell receptor beta chains were read from a single sample in a study of memory CD4+ T cells and cytomegalovirus serostatus. The assay was immunoSEQ multiplex PCR, and TCRdb's table has in-frame clones only and misses some. Altogether tens of thousands of clones are present, approximately 74% being singletons, with the ten largest covering less than 1.5%. The source material was memory CD4+ T cells from blood. The origin of the receptors is an adult in good health and CMV-seropositive. CDR3s include the opening cysteine and the closing phenylalanine or tryptophan. D genes are given only for firm matches. Expanded clones are given a class, and other clones once, few, many or no size at all.

>few|.|TRBV19|TRBJ2-2
TGTGCCAGTAGTTACGGACACAGAGGAAACACCGGGGAGCTGTTTTTT
CASSYGHRGNTGELFF
>.|TRBD1|TRBV12-5|TRBJ2-1
TGTGCTAGTGGTTTGGTACTGGGGGACAGGGACAATGAGCAGTTCTTC
CASGLVLGDRDNEQFF
>few|.|TRBV5-1|TRBJ2-6
TGCGCCAGCAGAATGACCGGCTCTGGGGCCAACGTCCTGACTTTC
CASRMTGSGANVLTF
>.|TRBD1|TRBV9|TRBJ1-4
TGTGCCAGCAGCGTAGGGACAGGAGTACCTGAAAAACTGTTTTTT
CASSVGTGVPEKLFF
>.|TRBD2|TRBV27|TRBJ2-7
TGTGCCAGCAGTTTTAGCGGGGGGGCCGGGTCCTACGAGCAGTACTTC
CASSFSGGAGSYEQYF
>.|.|TRBV15|TRBJ1-1
TGTGCCACCAGCAGAGATCGTCCGAACACTGAAGCTTTCTTT
CATSRDRPNTEAFF
>.|.|TRBV18|TRBJ2-2
TGTGCCAGCTCGCGATCAGATACGAACACCGGGGAGCTGTTTTTT
CASSRSDTNTGELFF
>.|TRBD1|TRBV18|TRBJ1-1
TGTGCCAGCTCACCAAGACAGGGTTCGACTGAAGCTTTCTTT
CASSPRQGSTEAFF
>few|TRBD2|TRBV7-6|TRBJ2-2
TGTGCCAGCAAGCGGGGTAGCGGTCAGAACACCGGGGAGCTGTTTTTT
CASKRGSGQNTGELFF
>.|.|TRBV19|TRBJ2-7
TGTGCCAGTAGTATCCTGAACTGGGGCGAGCAGTACTTC
CASSILNWGEQYF
>once|TRBD1|TRBV4-3|TRBJ2-7
TGCGCCAGCAGCCAAGATCTGGACAGGGGGAGCTACGAGCAGTACTTC
CASSQDLDRGSYEQYF
>.|TRBD1|TRBV10-1|TRBJ2-2
TGCGCCAGCAGACCTTCGGACAGGGCCACCGGGGAGCTGTTTTTT
CASRPSDRATGELFF
>.|.|TRBV7-3|TRBJ2-2
TGTGCCAGCAGCCCCGTTGGGGGTGGGGACACCGGGGAGCTGTTTTTT
CASSPVGGGDTGELFF
>few|.|TRBV11-3|TRBJ2-1
TGTGCCAGCAGCCCTCGGGAGAGCTCCTACAATGAGCAGTTCTTC
CASSPRESSYNEQFF